This TCR beta chain stems from a study of identical twins. This clonotype was counted a few times. TCRdb reanalysed the 5' RACE reads using MiXCR and keeps one entry per CDR3 protein. The data contain just over 500,000 distinct CDR3 sequences, 22% of them seen just once; the ten biggest clones take up about 0.99%. CDR3 length equals 13 residues. V was pared by 6 bases and J by 7 bases, with 8 bases of the junction left unmatched. The data were also submitted as part of a second study, on T cells expressing NK-cell markers.

The rearrangement joins TRBV12-3 or TRBV12-4 to TRBJ2-7; 8 bases match TRBD1. This clonotype was obtained from a woman aged 18-29 years in good health. The sample taken for sequencing was CD4+ T cells sorted from blood. The CDR3 region has the DNA TGTGCCAGCAGCCGTTCGACAGGGGCTGAGCAGTACTTC. This gives the protein CASSRSTGAEQYF.